The 9 T cell receptor beta chains presented below share a single source sample, sequenced in a study of T cell repertoires in cytomegalovirus infection. Their target antigens are unknown. MiXCR, applied by TCRdb to the reads, yields one record per CDR3 protein. The data show roughly 990,000 distinct CDR3 sequences, roughly 30% seen once. The starting material was cultured CD8+ T cells from PBMCs, obtained from culture after CMV antigen stimulation. These receptors all come from a human donor in good health (CMV status not recorded). Some clones in this sample may be carry-over from other donors' samples.

The chain joins TRBV7-6 to TRBJ1-5; 9 nucleotides match TRBD1. The CDR3 has 19 residues. Trimming cost V 2 bases and J 3 bases; bases outside gene matches: 14. CDR1 is SGHVS and CDR2 is FNYEAQ in the germline V gene. CDR3 bases: TGTGCCAGCAGCTTAAGCGCCCCGGGACAGGGACCTCCCAATCAGCCCCAGCATTTT. Protein sequence: CASSLSAPGQGPPNQPQHF.

The chain combines TRBV6-1 with TRBJ2-1, with D unresolved. CDR1 and CDR2 (germline): MNHNS, SASEGT. Trimming removed 4 bases at V and 8 bases at J, with 3 bases between. The CDR3 is 10 amino acids. CDR3 sequence: CASSAYEQFF. CDR3 nucleotide sequence: TGTGCCAGCAGTGCATATGAGCAGTTCTTC.

The chain combines TRBV5-1 with TRBJ1-1; D unclear. This CDR3 has 15 residues. The germline CDR1 and CDR2 sequences are SGHRS and YFSETQ. The ends were cut back, 1 base at V and 3 bases at J, with 13 bases in the middle. The CDR3 reads CASSLMDVGHTEAFF. The DNA for the CDR3 is TGCGCCAGCAGCTTGATGGACGTTGGGCACACTGAAGCTTTCTTT.

This clonotype appeared a single time. The chain is built from TRBV25-1 and TRBJ2-2; D uncertain. CDR1 is MGHDK and CDR2 is SYGVNS in the germline V gene. This CDR3 has 13 amino acids. The ends were cut back, 3 bases at V and 7 bases at J, with 9 bases in the middle. The DNA of the CDR3 is TGTGCCAGCAGTGATCCCCGGATCGGGGAGCTGTTTTTT. Its protein product is CASSDPRIGELFF.

The V call is TRBV7-9, the J call TRBJ2-1; D remains ambiguous. The CDR3 covers 12 residues. V lost 5 bases and J lost 7, with 9 bases in between. CDR1 is SEHNR and CDR2 is FQNEAQ in the germline V gene (reference sequence). The CDR3 coding sequence is TGTGCCAGCAGCGCCGGACGGAATGAGCAGTTCTTC. Protein sequence: CASSAGRNEQFF.

The rearrangement uses TRBV29-1 and TRBJ1-1; D is ambiguous. The CDR3 covers 12 residues. Germline V gene data show CDR1 as SQVTM and CDR2 as ANQGSEA. The V end lost 5 bases, the J end lost 3 bases, and 10 bases lay between the germline ends. In nucleotides, the CDR3 is TGCAGCGTTCCTTGGGGATACACTGAAGCTTTCTTT. Amino acids: CSVPWGYTEAFF.

This clonotype was counted between two and nine times. This chain joins TRBV5-6 and TRBJ2-7; D remains ambiguous. The CDR3 consists of 12 residues. In germline, CDR1 is SGHDT, CDR2 YYEEEE. V was clipped by 6 bases and J by 2 bases, with 9 bases between them. The CDR3, as DNA: TGTGCCAGCACGGGTTTAGCCTACGAGCAGTACTTC. Protein: CASTGLAYEQYF. Complete variable domain (other parts from reference TRBV5-6 and TRBJ2-7): DAGVTQSPTHLIKTRGQQVTLRCSPKSGHDTVSWYQQALGQGPQFIFQYYEEEERQRGNFPDRFSGHQFPNYSSELNVNALLLGDSALYLCASTGLAYEQYFGPGTRLTVT.

The rearrangement uses TRBV27 and TRBJ1-2, with 7 positions matching TRBD1. The CDR3 extends over 13 amino acids. Germline loops: CDR1 MNHEY, CDR2 SMNVEV (reference sequence). The junction had 8 bases not matched to a gene; V was cut back by 6 bases and J by 7 bases. Here the CDR3 reads CASRGGGRSGYTF. CDR3 DNA: TGTGCCAGCAGGGGAGGGGGCAGGAGTGGCTACACCTTC.

V usage is TRBV7-2 and J usage is TRBJ2-1; D unresolved. V was trimmed by 3 bases and J by 5 bases, leaving 17 bases between them. This CDR3 is 16 amino acids long. Germline V lookup: CDR1 SGHTA, CDR2 FQGNSA. In DNA, the CDR3 is TGTGCCAGCAGCTTTTACTCCGCCCACACAGACAATGAGCAGTTCTTC. Protein sequence: CASSFYSAHTDNEQFF.